This entry describes one T cell receptor (beta chain). Its binding antigen is unknown. One base away there is no much larger clone; base qualities are not given. From cysteine to phenylalanine, the CDR3 is 22 amino acids long. Just the 66-base CDR3 DNA is kept, in frame starting at base 1. Trimmed from V: 5 bases; trimmed from J: 6 bases; junction bases lacking a gene match: 27. From the germline V gene, CDR1 is MGHRA and CDR2 is YSYEKL. Read against the paper, the sample's time point label means: baseline before first vaccination. Vaccinee samples were obtained from the UK trials COV001 and COV002, which included a single-blind randomized controlled phase 2/3 trial of AZD1222 (ChAdOx1 nCoV-19) in healthy adults. For TCRbeta chain sequencing, PBMC samples from trial participants were taken at day 0 and at day 28 after the second dose. The sample originates from a study of T cell responses to AZD1222 COVID-19 vaccine (dated by TCRdb to the early 2020s). The study in broad terms: AZD1222 recipients given second doses at about 4 weeks or at about 12 weeks were pooled, since spike-specific TCR depth and breadth were not found to differ between the two schedules. TCR sequencing was performed for more than 230 trial participants, of whom roughly 200 were given two doses of AZD1222 and roughly 25 were given two doses of MenACWY control vaccine. Trial participants were enrolled by age into subgroups of 18-55, 56-69 and 70-plus years, and 148, 28 and 57 TCR-sequenced participants, respectively, were included in these subgroups.

Overall study outcomes, separate from this receptor: The vaccine-associated CD4 TCRs covered the entire spike protein, and the dominant responses fell in regions 160-218 and 743-854. Conclusions about previously exposed vaccinees were limited because only a handful of AZD1222 recipients were SARS-CoV-2 seropositive at baseline. Because no samples from the day 14 peak response were available, repertoires could be characterized only after the peak T cell response. Nearly half of unique spike-specific TCRs reportedly recognized epitopes outside regions mutated in the B.1.351 and B.1.1.7 variants. Participants were mostly white British, with more females than males. The authors suggested clonal diversity may have been underestimated. The 56-69-year group was small, and its depth increase did not reach significance, likely because of low power. Spike-specific TCR breadth and depth rose significantly after two AZD1222 doses compared with day 0 and with MenACWY recipients.

The CDR3 regions of human TCRbeta chains were analyzed by immunosequencing. The authors processed their data as follows. Repertoire TCRs were matched against a reference library of SARS-CoV-2-specific TCRs generated with the MIRA antigen-specificity platform. Breadth meant the fraction of unique TCRs that were SARS-CoV-2-associated, whereas depth meant the fraction of total T cells that were SARS-CoV-2-associated. Each spike-specific TCR was assigned to its reactive spike region and to a CD4 or CD8 class using the MIRA data. Log10-transformed breadth and depth values were compared by one-way ANOVA with Sidak's multiple comparisons tests. TCRdb took this table from immuneACCESS and kept in-frame rearrangements with V and J called. Such tables lack part of the clones; where checked against another copy, unresolved V genes explain under half of the gap, and the rest is unexplained. Clone size and the V and J calls come from that table; the DNA yielded D and trimming. The sample contains 150,000 to 200,000 clones, 85% to 95% of them found a single time. The ten largest clones take up about 2.5% of the sample.

The TCR sequence derives from an adult in good health. The chain is encoded by TRBV4-1 joined to TRBJ2-3; 12 bases in the middle match TRBD2. The material sequenced was peripheral blood, taken on day 0 of AZD1222 vaccination. The sequenced DNA: TGCGCCAGCAGCACGCCATCTTCTCCCCCCGGACTAGCGGGGCACCTAGGGGATACGCAGTATTTT. Its protein product is CASSTPSSPPGLAGHLGDTQYF.